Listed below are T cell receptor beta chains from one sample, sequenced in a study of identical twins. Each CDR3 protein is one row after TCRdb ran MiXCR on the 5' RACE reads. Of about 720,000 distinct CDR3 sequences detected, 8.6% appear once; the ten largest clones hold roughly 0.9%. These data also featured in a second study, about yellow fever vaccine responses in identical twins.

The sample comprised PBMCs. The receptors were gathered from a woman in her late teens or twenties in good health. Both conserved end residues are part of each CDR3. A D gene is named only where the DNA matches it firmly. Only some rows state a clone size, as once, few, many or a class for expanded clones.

CASRTTSGSSYEQYF	TGTGCCAGCAGAACTACTAGCGGAAGCTCCTACGAGCAGTACTTC	many	TRBD2	TRBV7-2	TRBJ2-7
CASTIPASSEQFF	TGTGCCAGCACGATTCCGGCTAGCAGTGAGCAGTTCTTC	few	NA	TRBV7-9	TRBJ2-1
CATSEAGTSPYNEQFF	TGTGCCACCAGTGAGGCCGGGACTTCTCCCTACAATGAGCAGTTCTTC	NA	NA	TRBV24-1	TRBJ2-1
CASSPPNRGYQETQYF	TGTGCCAGCAGCCCGCCAAACAGGGGGTACCAAGAGACCCAGTACTTC	few	TRBD1	TRBV7-2	TRBJ2-5
CASSSTDVPGEKLFF	TGTGCCAGCAGTTCAACGGACGTTCCTGGAGAAAAACTGTTTTTT	few	NA	TRBV12-3/TRBV12-4	TRBJ1-4
CASSQEMSFGGVSSYEQYF	TGCGCCAGCAGCCAAGAGATGAGTTTCGGGGGGGTTAGCTCCTACGAGCAGTACTTC	NA	TRBD2	TRBV4-3	TRBJ2-7
CASSPQGQQETQYF	TGCGCCAGCAGCCCGCAGGGACAACAAGAGACCCAGTACTTC	many	NA	TRBV5-1	TRBJ2-5
CASSNLGANEKLFF	TGTGCCAGCAGTAACTTGGGGGCTAATGAAAAACTGTTTTTT	few	NA	TRBV6-5	TRBJ1-4
CASSWTGPTDTQYF	TGTGCCAGCAGTTGGACAGGGCCGACAGATACGCAGTATTTT	many	TRBD1	TRBV5-6	TRBJ2-3
CSARGPLQISTDTQYF	TGCAGTGCTAGAGGTCCCTTGCAGATTAGCACAGATACGCAGTATTTT	few	NA	TRBV20-1	TRBJ2-3
CASSYSERERNTGELFF	TGTGCCAGCAGTTACTCGGAGCGGGAGAGGAACACCGGGGAGCTGTTTTTT	NA	TRBD2	TRBV6-5	TRBJ2-2
CASSSTGGGTQYF	TGTGCCAGCAGCTCGACGGGGGGCGGTACGCAGTATTTT	NA	NA	TRBV7-3	TRBJ2-3
CSVEGAEQNYEQYF	TGCAGCGTTGAGGGGGCCGAACAGAACTACGAGCAGTACTTC	few	NA	TRBV29-1	TRBJ2-7
CASSFSGGADSPLHF	TGCGCCAGCAGCTTCTCAGGGGGCGCAGATTCACCCCTCCACTTT	NA	TRBD1	TRBV5-1	TRBJ1-6
CASSRLIEKETQYF	TGTGCCAGCAGCCGACTGATAGAAAAAGAGACCCAGTACTTC	many	NA	TRBV27	TRBJ2-5
CASSFGDTRPRYF	TGTGCCAGCAGCTTTGGGGACACTCGTCCTCGGTATTTT	many	NA	TRBV7-2	TRBJ2-3
CASSVGGTGLKKLFF	TGTGCCAGCAGTGTGGGGGGGACAGGGTTGAAAAAACTGTTTTTT	NA	TRBD1	TRBV25-1	TRBJ1-4
CASSQGRIEQFF	TGTGCCAGCAGCCAAGGGCGTATTGAGCAGTTCTTC	many	NA	TRBV3-1	TRBJ2-1
CASRHFGTDTQYF	TGTGCCAGCAGGCATTTCGGGACAGATACGCAGTATTTT	NA	NA	TRBV6-1	TRBJ2-3
CSAQTGAPYEQYF	TGCAGTGCCCAAACCGGGGCCCCCTACGAGCAGTACTTC	few	NA	TRBV20-1	TRBJ2-7
CASSQPGLAEQFF	TGCGCCAGCAGCCAGCCTGGTCTGGCTGAGCAGTTCTTC	once	NA	TRBV4-1	TRBJ2-1
CASSEFGQITDTQYF	TGCGCCAGCAGTGAGTTTGGACAGATCACAGATACGCAGTATTTT	many	NA	TRBV10-2	TRBJ2-3
CSVRKSTRTDTQYF	TGCAGCGTTAGGAAGTCTACTAGAACAGATACGCAGTATTTT	once	NA	TRBV29-1	TRBJ2-3
CASSFDQVRYEQYF	TGTGCCAGCAGTTTTGATCAGGTGCGGTACGAGCAGTACTTC	NA	NA	TRBV28	TRBJ2-7